Each of the 13 T cell receptor beta chains below was sequenced from the same sample in a study of T cells in tuberculosis (dated by TCRdb to the late 2010s). To prepare the library, the immunoSEQ multiplex PCR assay was applied. TCRdb stores this immuneACCESS table with in-frame sequences only. Part of the clones is absent; in the studies checked, under half of the shortfall reflects unresolved V genes, and no reason is known for the rest. Within this sample are 20,000 to 25,000 clones, with around nine tenths of them counted one time only. The ten largest make up 15% to 20% of the sample. The specimen was PBMCs. The source is a donor between 10 and 29 years old with latent tuberculosis or without tuberculosis infection. Some clones in this sample may be carry-over from other donors' samples.

This clone was recorded only once. The chain has TRBV9 and TRBJ2-6; 8 positions agree with TRBD1. CDR1 and CDR2 (germline): SGDLS, YYNGEE. The CDR3 has 18 residues. V gave up 0 bases and J gave up 0 bases; unmatched junction bases: 5. CDR3 sequence reads: CASSVDPRGLSGANVLTF. For the CDR3, the DNA is TGTGCCAGCAGCGTAGATCCCAGGGGGCTCTCTGGGGCCAACGTCCTGACTTTC.

V is TRBV5-1 and J is TRBJ2-7; tentatively, D is TRBD1 (6 bases). Per germline, CDR1 SGHRS and CDR2 YFSETQ. The CDR3 loop spans 13 amino acids. Trimming removed 3 bases from V and 7 bases from J, with 14 bases in between. As DNA, the CDR3 is TGCGCCAGCAGCTGGTCAGGGGATGGGGAGCAGTACTTC. Translating it yields CASSWSGDGEQYF.

The chain combines TRBV13 with TRBJ2-4; TRBD1 matches at 7 bases. Germline-derived CDR1 and CDR2 are PRHDT and FYEKMQ (reference sequence). The CDR3 totals 15 residues. The trim removed 5 bases at V and 6 bases at J, leaving 10 bases unmatched. This chain's CDR3 is CASSPGDRERNIQYF. CDR3 nucleotides: TGTGCCAGCAGCCCAGGAGACAGGGAAAGAAACATTCAGTACTTC.

J is TRBJ1-2 and V is TRBV19; D possibly corresponds to TRBD1 (6 bases). CDR1 and CDR2 (germline): LNHDA, SQIVND (reference sequence). V was pared by 7 bases and J by 4 bases, with 10 bases between. This CDR3 has 12 residues. This CDR3 is CASKGVGYGYTF. CDR3 in DNA: TGTGCCAGTAAGGGGGTCGGCTATGGCTACACCTTC.

CDR3 residues: CSVRIRDRLSYEQYF. CDR3 DNA sequence: TGCAGCGTTCGTATCCGGGACAGGCTGTCCTACGAGCAGTACTTC. This sequence joins TRBV29-1 and TRBJ2-7, with 8 bases aligning to TRBD1. V trimming: 5 bases; J trimming: 1 base; junction bases outside the gene matches: 10. Germline CDR1 and CDR2: SQVTM and ANQGSEA. The CDR3 has 15 amino acids.

This chain uses TRBV9 with TRBJ2-1, with 7 bases identical to TRBD2. Trimming removed 0 bases from V and 5 bases from J; junction bases left unmatched: 5. Germline V gene lookup returns CDR1 SGDLS and CDR2 YYNGEE. The CDR3 spans 15 residues. The CDR3 region has the DNA TGTGCCAGCAGCGTAGCGGGACTAAGCCACAATGAGCAGTTCTTC. Amino acid sequence: CASSVAGLSHNEQFF.

This chain connects TRBV6-5 to TRBJ1-1, with a tentative D call TRBD1 (6 bases). Deletions cut 8 bases from V and 0 bases from J, with 10 bases between. There are 13 residues in the CDR3. Germline-derived CDR1 and CDR2 are MNHEY and SVGAGI. The CDR3 coding sequence is TGTGCCAGCGGTAGACAGGTGAACACTGAAGCTTTCTTT. It yields the protein CASGRQVNTEAFF.

The V and J genes are TRBV7-2 and TRBJ2-1; 8 bases are shared with TRBD2. This CDR3 is built from 15 residues. Germline V gene lookup returns CDR1 SGHTA and CDR2 FQGNSA. Trimming at V came to 5 bases and at J to 10 bases, leaving 13 bases not matched to a gene. CDR3 amino acids: CASSPVGGGPVEQFF. CDR3 coding DNA: TGTGCCAGCAGCCCCGTCGGGGGGGGTCCCGTGGAGCAGTTCTTC.

The chain is built from TRBV6-5 and TRBJ1-5; 7 bases are shared with TRBD1. This CDR3 region has 14 residues. Germline-derived CDR1 and CDR2 are MNHEY and SVGAGI. The J segment lost 0 bases and the V segment lost 9 bases, leaving 5 bases of the junction unmatched. The CDR3 region has the DNA TGTGCCAGTTCACAGGGGTATAGCAATCAGCCCCAGCATTTT. Translation gives CASSQGYSNQPQHF.

This clone was seen a handful of times. V usage is TRBV7-9 and J usage is TRBJ2-7; D unclear. The CDR3 consists of 14 residues. The germline gives CDR1 SEHNR, CDR2 FQNEAQ (reference sequence). Trimming pared 1 base from V and 0 bases from J, leaving 7 bases between. The CDR3 DNA is TGTGCCAGCAGCTTAGGGTCAGTCTCCTACGAGCAGTACTTC. It encodes CASSLGSVSYEQYF.

This clone was found a few times. V and J are TRBV27 and TRBJ1-1; D is possibly TRBD1 (5 bases). V was clipped by 2 bases and J by 1 base, with 14 bases between them. The CDR3 is made up of 16 amino acids. The germline gives CDR1 MNHEY, CDR2 SMNVEV (reference sequence). CDR3 in amino acids: CASSLRGRASNTEAFF. The CDR3 nucleotides read TGTGCCAGCAGTTTAAGGGGCAGGGCCTCGAACACTGAAGCTTTCTTT.

The CDR3 sequence: CSAPFTDTQYF. The CDR3 DNA reads TGCAGTGCTCCTTTCACAGATACGCAGTATTTT. J is TRBJ2-3 and V is TRBV20-1; D remains ambiguous. V was clipped by 5 bases and J by 2 bases, with 5 bases between them. CDR1 is DFQATT and CDR2 is SNEGSKA in the germline V gene (reference sequence). There are 11 residues in the CDR3.

The chain employs TRBV18 and TRBJ2-3; perhaps TRBD1 as D (5 bases). Germline V CDR1 and CDR2: KGHSH, LQKENI. V was cut by 6 bases and J by 4 bases, with 17 bases left in between. The CDR3 covers 15 residues. For the CDR3, the DNA is TGTGCCAGCTCCCCCATTACCCAGGGATCAGATACGCAGTATTTT. Translation gives CASSPITQGSDTQYF.